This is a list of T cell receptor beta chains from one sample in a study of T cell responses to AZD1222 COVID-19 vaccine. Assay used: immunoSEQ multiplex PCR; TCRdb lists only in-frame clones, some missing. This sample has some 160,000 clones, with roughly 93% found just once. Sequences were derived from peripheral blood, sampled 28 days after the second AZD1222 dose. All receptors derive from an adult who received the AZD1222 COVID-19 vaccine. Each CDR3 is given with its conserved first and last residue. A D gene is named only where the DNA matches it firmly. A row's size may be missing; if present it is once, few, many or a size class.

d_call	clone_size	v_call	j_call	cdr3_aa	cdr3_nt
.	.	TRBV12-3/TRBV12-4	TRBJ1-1	CASSLTDETEAFF	TGTGCCAGCAGTTTAACGGATGAGACTGAAGCTTTCTTT
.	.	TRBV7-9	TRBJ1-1	CASSLAQRNTEAFF	TGTGCCAGCAGCTTAGCGCAGAGGAACACTGAAGCTTTCTTT
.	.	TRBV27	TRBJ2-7	CASSARPYYEQYF	TGTGCCAGCAGTGCCAGGCCCTACTACGAGCAGTACTTC
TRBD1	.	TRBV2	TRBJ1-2	CASSESGGGQSYTF	TGTGCCAGCAGTGAAAGTGGAGGGGGCCAGAGCTACACCTTC
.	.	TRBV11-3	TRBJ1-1	CASSLEGDTEAFF	TGTGCCAGCAGCTTAGAGGGAGACACTGAAGCTTTCTTT
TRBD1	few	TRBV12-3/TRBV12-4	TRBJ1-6	CASRDRGVSPLHF	TGTGCCAGCAGAGACAGGGGGGTCTCACCCCTCCACTTT
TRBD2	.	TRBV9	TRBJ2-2	CASSVSLAGATGELFF	TGTGCCAGCAGCGTATCCCTAGCGGGGGCCACCGGGGAGCTGTTTTTT
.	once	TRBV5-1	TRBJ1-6	CASSLEQGAYNSPLHF	TGCGCCAGCAGCTTGGAACAGGGAGCCTATAATTCACCCCTCCACTTT
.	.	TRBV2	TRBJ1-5	CASSRLNSNQPQHF	TGTGCCAGCAGTAGACTTAATAGCAATCAGCCCCAGCATTTT
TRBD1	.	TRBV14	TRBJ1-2	CASSQVIGGGYGYTF	TGTGCCAGCAGCCAAGTTATAGGGGGCGGGTATGGCTACACCTTC
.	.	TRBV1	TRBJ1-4	CTSSQDPPDRDREKLFF	TGCACCAGCAGCCAAGACCCTCCGGACAGGGATAGGGAAAAACTGTTTTTT